The 28 T cell receptor beta chains reported below all come from one sample, sequenced in a study of tumor-infiltrating lymphocytes in primary liver carcinoma. Starting material of roughly 0.45 ug total RNA yielded TCR beta cDNA via a constant-region primer. Employing slightly modified ARM-PCR, three nested multiplex PCR rounds were run, and these gave rise to the TCR beta libraries. TRBV1-TRBV30 forward and Cbeta reverse primers drove the first two approximately 10-cycle rounds. TCRdb independently ran MiXCR on the multiplex PCR reads; one entry per CDR3 protein. This sample carries tens of thousands of distinct CDR3 sequences, roughly 74% of them seen once, and the ten largest clones take 38%. For each extraction, RNA and DNA were obtained together from approximately 20-30 mg of unsorted bulk tissue. The material sequenced was tumor-adjacent normal liver tissue. All receptors come from a woman aged 30 to 39 with primary liver carcinoma and hepatitis B virus infection.

J is TRBJ1-5 and V is TRBV4-1, with a tentative D call TRBD1 (6 bases). CDR3 size: 16 residues. With 5 bases removed from V and 3 bases from J, the gap between germline ends came to 17 bases. Germline-derived CDR1 and CDR2 are MGHRA and YSYEKL. For the CDR3, the DNA is TGCGCCAGCAGCGCGACTGACAGGTCCCTCAATCAGCCCCAGCATTTT. Its translation: CASSATDRSLNQPQHF.

Concerning this clonotype: The junction differs from germline at one of its ends, possibly a read error. This chain connects TRBV5-6 to TRBJ1-6; D is undetermined. Germline CDR1 SGHDT, CDR2 YYEEEE. The CDR3 runs 13 residues. CDR3 sequence reads: CASGLSGNSPLHF. In DNA, the CDR3 is TGTGCCAGCGGCTTGAGCGGGAACTCACCCCTCCACTTT.

Worth noting for this clonotype: At one boundary the junction diverges from the germline segment, which might be a read error. The chain carries TRBV11-1 and TRBJ2-7; D is ambiguous. Germline values: CDR1 SGHAT, CDR2 FQDESV (reference sequence). CDR3 length: 12 residues. The CDR3 loop is CAGSFTGYKQYF. CDR3 nucleotide sequence: TGTGCCGGCAGCTTCACGGGTTACAAGCAGTACTTC.

The sample holds one count of this clonotype. The missing conserved phenylalanine or tryptophan at the end of this CDR3 makes a read error likely. CDR3 in amino acids: CASNRRGGGVETQYL. CDR3 DNA: TGTGCCAGCAACAGGCGGGGAGGGGGCGTCGAGACCCAGTACTTA. The rearrangement uses TRBV7-2 and TRBJ2-5; D could derive from TRBD1 or TRBD2 (7 bases each). V was trimmed by 7 bases and J by 5 bases, leaving 20 bases between them. The CDR3 loop spans 15 amino acids. Germline V gene lookup returns CDR1 SGHTA and CDR2 FQGNSA.

For this clonotype: A junction end diverges from the germline sequence, so it may reflect a read error. The rearrangement joins TRBV4-1 to TRBJ2-5; D possibly uses TRBD1 or TRBD2 (5 bases each). Germline V gives CDR1 MGHRA, CDR2 YSYEKL. CDR3 length equals 15 residues. The CDR3: CASNQEERGGETHYF. The CDR3 DNA sequence: TGCGCCAGCAACCAAGAAGAGAGGGGCGGCGAGACCCACTACTTC.

As to this clonotype: A junction boundary mismatches the germline segment, possibly from a read error. The V and J genes are TRBV4-2 and TRBJ1-1; no reliable D call. Looked up from germline, CDR1 is LGHNA and CDR2 is YNFKEQ. This CDR3 has 15 amino acids. CDR3 in DNA: TGTGCCAGCAGCCATGATATGGGCGGGAACGCTGAAGCTTTCTTC. Translated, it gives CASSHDMGGNAEAFF.

The J gene is TRBJ1-3, the V gene TRBV14, with D tentatively TRBD1 (6 bases). CDR1 and CDR2 from the germline V gene are SGHDN and FVKESK. The V end lost 1 base, the J end lost 3 bases, and 13 bases lay between the germline ends. The CDR3 is 16 residues long. The CDR3, as DNA: TGTGCCAGCAGCCAAGTGGCGGGGGCTCATGGAAACACCATATATTTT. Encoded protein: CASSQVAGAHGNTIYF.

V is TRBV5-4 and J is TRBJ2-6; no clear D. CDR1 and CDR2 from the germline V gene are SGHNT and YYREEE (reference sequence). V lost 0 bases to trimming and J lost 2 bases, with 3 bases between them. The CDR3 totals 14 residues. CDR3 sequence: CASSLAAGANVLTF. For the CDR3, the DNA is TGTGCCAGCAGCTTGGCAGCTGGGGCCAACGTCCTGACTTTC. Complete variable domain (other parts from reference TRBV5-4 and TRBJ2-6): ETGVTQSPTHLIKTRGQQVTLRCSSQSGHNTVSWYQQALGQGPQFIFQYYREEENGRGNFPPRFSGLQFPNYSSELNVNALELDDSALYLCASSLAAGANVLTFGAGSRLTVL.

Concerning this clonotype: Since the CDR3 does not end with the conserved phenylalanine or tryptophan, this likely comes from a read error. Because the CDR3's place on the DNA is in doubt, the DNA is left out and the CDR3 is given as listed by TCRdb. The CDR3 here is CVSSQGWKTEALS. The gene calls are TRBV4-1 and TRBJ1-1. The CDR3 is made up of 13 amino acids, end residues included. CDR1 is MGHRA, CDR2 YSYEKL, per germline.

Concerning this clonotype: At one end the junction does not follow the germline gene, possibly because of a read error. The chain recombines TRBV4-2 with TRBJ2-2; 10 bases fit TRBD2. The CDR3 runs 18 residues. Germline CDR1 and CDR2: LGHNA and YNFKEQ. CDR3 loop: CGSSQARAGGLGTGELFF. In DNA, the CDR3 is TGTGGCAGCAGCCAAGCGCGAGCGGGAGGGCTGGGCACCGGGGAGCTGTTTTTT.

The rearrangement joins TRBV4-2 to TRBJ2-2; 7 bases match TRBD1. The CDR3 runs to 17 residues. Germline lookup yields CDR1 LGHNA and CDR2 YNFKEQ. The junction had 20 bases not matched to a gene; V was cut back by 2 bases and J by 14 bases. The CDR3 region has the DNA TGTGCCAGCAGCCAACTGGGTACAGGGGTGAACACCGGTGAACTGTTTTTT. Translation: CASSQLGTGVNTGELFF.

Points on this clonotype: One junction end disagrees with the germline gene, perhaps due to a read error. V is TRBV19 and J is TRBJ1-5; 9 bases line up with TRBD1. The CDR3 has 15 residues. Germline CDR1 and CDR2: LNHDA and SQIVND (reference sequence). CDR3 nucleotide sequence: TGTGACAGTAACTACGACAGGGGGTCGAATCAGCCCCAGCATTTT. It yields the protein CDSNYDRGSNQPQHF.

As to this clonotype: An end of the junction does not agree with germline; a read error may underlie this. This chain links TRBV6-5 with TRBJ2-7; TRBD2 matches at 10 bases. Per the germline V gene, CDR1 is MNHEY and CDR2 is SVGAGI. This CDR3 contains 17 residues. For the CDR3, the DNA is TGTGCCAGCAGCTACTCGACCGGCAGCGGGAGGGTCGACGAGCTGTACTTC. This codes for CASSYSTGSGRVDELYF.

At least ten counts were recorded for this clonotype. The chain couples TRBV6-5 to TRBJ2-1; 10 nucleotides align to TRBD2. From germline, CDR1 is MNHEY and CDR2 SVGAGI. The CDR3 has 15 residues. Trimming removed 6 bases from V and 10 bases from J; junction bases left unmatched: 12. The DNA of the CDR3 is TGTGCCAGCAGCCAAGCGGGAGGGCCGGTTATAGAGCAGTTCTTC. This sequence encodes CASSQAGGPVIEQFF.

The sample holds one count of this clonotype. A much larger clone differs from this one at a single base, so this may be a read error. The J gene is TRBJ2-1, the V gene TRBV7-9; TRBD2 agrees at 11 bases. Germline values: CDR1 SEHNR, CDR2 FQNEAQ (reference sequence). The length of the CDR3 is 17 residues. CDR3 in DNA: TGTGCCAGCATCTTAGATGGGAGACTAGCGGGACCCAATGAGCAGTTCTTC. It specifies CASILDGRLAGPNEQFF.

This clonotype was seen only once. At one of its ends the junction is not consistent with the germline gene, which may arise from a read error. This chain joins TRBV11-2 and TRBJ2-1; tentatively, D is TRBD1 or TRBD2 (5 bases each). CDR1 and CDR2 (germline): SGHAT, FQNNGV. The CDR3 is made up of 14 amino acids. The CDR3 loop reads CTISHRGAYNGQFF. CDR3 coding DNA: TGTACCATCAGCCATCGAGGGGCCTACAATGGGCAGTTCTTC.

In its sample, this clonotype was seen many times. The rearrangement links TRBV6-2 or TRBV6-3 to TRBJ2-1, with a possible D match to TRBD2 (6 bases). The CDR3 covers 13 residues. Germline-derived CDR1 and CDR2 are MNHEY and SVGEGT. V lost 2 bases, J lost 6 bases, and 8 bases lay in between. CDR3 sequence reads: CASSYREVNEQFF. The CDR3 nucleotides are TGTGCCAGCAGTTACAGGGAGGTCAATGAGCAGTTCTTC.

Details on this clonotype: This may be a read error: a much more frequent sequence differs by one nucleotide. The chain combines TRBV6-6 with TRBJ2-5; 9 bases map to TRBD1. CDR3 length: 15 amino acids. Germline CDR1 and CDR2: MNHNY and SVGAGI (reference sequence). This chain's CDR3 is CVSSSSGQGPETQYF. CDR3 bases: TGTGTCAGCAGTTCATCGGGACAGGGCCCAGAGACCCAGTACTTC.

The rearrangement joins TRBV4-2 to TRBJ2-3; 11 bases line up with TRBD1. Losses at the gene ends were 4 bases for V and 12 bases for J; bases not matched to a gene: 12. From germline, CDR1 is LGHNA and CDR2 YNFKEQ. The CDR3 loop spans 15 amino acids. The CDR3 DNA reads TGTGCCAGCAGCCTGGGACAGGGGGGCACAGATGCACAGTATTTT. This translates into CASSLGQGGTDAQYF.

This clonotype was seen repeatedly, ten times or more. V usage is TRBV12-3 or TRBV12-4 and J usage is TRBJ1-2, with 9 bases matching TRBD1. V lost 1 base to trimming and J lost 5 bases; unmatched junction nucleotides: 2. CDR3 length: 14 amino acids. The CDR3 bases are TGTGCCAGCAGTTTAGGGGACAGGGCTTATGGCTACACCTTC. It yields the protein CASSLGDRAYGYTF.

Turning to this clonotype: The conserved phenylalanine or tryptophan is not found at the CDR3 terminus, so this likely reflects a read error. The chain couples TRBV12-3 or TRBV12-4 to TRBJ2-1, with 7 bases aligning to TRBD2. This CDR3 has 15 amino acids. The CDR3 protein is CASSLSGTNGLEQFI. CDR3 DNA: TGCGCCAGCAGCCTGTCCGGGACTAACGGACTTGAGCAGTTCATC.

The gene calls are TRBV12-3 or TRBV12-4 and TRBJ2-6; 7 positions match TRBD2. V gave up 4 bases and J gave up 1 base; unmatched junction bases: 10. The CDR3 extends over 18 amino acids. The DNA of the CDR3 is TGTGCCAGCAGTTCAGCGGGACCAGCGGGATCTGGGGCCAACGTCCTGACTTTC. It translates to CASSSAGPAGSGANVLTF.

This clonotype came up many times. The chain combines TRBV28 with TRBJ2-3; D is unresolved. The V and J ends lost 5 bases and 2 bases respectively, with 11 bases between them. In germline, CDR1 is MDHEN, CDR2 SYDVKM. CDR3 length: 14 amino acids. The CDR3 bases are TGTGCCAGCAGTCGCGGATGGTTCACAGATACGCAGTATTTT. It encodes CASSRGWFTDTQYF. Filled out from reference TRBV28 and TRBJ2-3, the complete variable domain reads DVKVTQSSRYLVKRTGEKVFLECVQDMDHENMFWYRQDPGLGLRLIYFSYDVKMKEKGDIPEGYSVSREKKERFSLILESASTNQTSMYLCASSRGWFTDTQYFGPGTRLTVL.

Worth noting for this clonotype: The conserved phenylalanine or tryptophan is not found at the CDR3 terminus, so this likely reflects a read error. No DNA is shown, since the ends of the CDR3 on it are uncertain; the CDR3 is the one TCRdb lists. CDR3 loop: CRVSGRPYGYTS. This chain joins TRBV29-1 and TRBJ1-2; TRBD1 is the table's D call, not checked against the DNA. Germline V gene data show CDR1 as SQVTM and CDR2 as ANQGSEA. Inclusive of both ends, the CDR3 amounts to 12 amino acids.

Of note for this clonotype: The junction shows a germline mismatch at one end, possibly a read error. The J gene is TRBJ2-2, the V gene TRBV5-4; D is unclear. CDR1 is SGHNT, CDR2 YYREEE, per germline (reference sequence). This CDR3 spans 13 amino acids. The CDR3 nucleotides read TGTTCCAGCAGCTTACTGGGCGCCGGGGAGCTGTTTTTT. This gives the protein CSSSLLGAGELFF.

This clonotype was observed many times. The chain employs TRBV24-1 and TRBJ1-3; possibly TRBD1 for D (5 bases). Germline CDR1 and CDR2: KGHDR and SFDVKD. Trimming removed 5 bases from V and 2 bases from J, with 12 bases in between. This CDR3 contains 15 residues. CDR3 loop: CATSAQGEAGNTIYF. The CDR3 coding sequence is TGTGCCACCAGTGCCCAGGGTGAGGCTGGAAACACCATATATTTT.

Of note for this clonotype: One end of the junction does not line up with germline, which may come from a read error. The rearrangement links TRBV6-6 to TRBJ2-7; a weak D match, TRBD1 (6 bases). CDR1 MNHNY and CDR2 SVGAGI come from the germline V gene (reference sequence). The CDR3 spans 15 residues. CDR3 bases: TGTGCCAGCAGTTCCTCGGGACATGTCCCCGCCGAGCTGTACTTC. This sequence encodes CASSSSGHVPAELYF.

This clonotype was counted at least ten times. This chain connects TRBV4-1 to TRBJ2-1; the D is unclear. V was shortened by 0 bases and J by 3 bases, with 3 bases between the two germline ends. Germline V gene lookup returns CDR1 MGHRA and CDR2 YSYEKL. This CDR3 comprises 13 residues. CDR3 loop: CASSQDHYNEQFF. The CDR3 DNA reads as TGCGCCAGCAGCCAAGATCACTACAATGAGCAGTTCTTC.